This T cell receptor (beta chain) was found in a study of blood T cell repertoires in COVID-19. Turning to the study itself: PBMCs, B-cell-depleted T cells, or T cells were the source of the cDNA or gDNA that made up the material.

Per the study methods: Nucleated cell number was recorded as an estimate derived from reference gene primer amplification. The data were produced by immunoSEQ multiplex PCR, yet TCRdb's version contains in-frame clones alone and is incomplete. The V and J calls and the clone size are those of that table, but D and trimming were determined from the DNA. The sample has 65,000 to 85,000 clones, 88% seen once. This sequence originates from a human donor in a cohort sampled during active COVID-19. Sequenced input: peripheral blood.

The CDR3 protein is CASSPRLAGGRSGELFF. Written as DNA, the CDR3 is TGTGCCAGCAGCCCCCGACTAGCGGGGGGGCGGTCGGGGGAGCTGTTTTTT. The chain recombines TRBV3-1 (or the pseudogene TRBV3-2) with TRBJ2-2; 14 nucleotides line up with TRBD2. Germline V gives CDR1 LGHDT, CDR2 YNNKEL (reference sequence). J was trimmed by 8 bases and V by 4 bases; bases with no gene match: 9. The CDR3 has 17 amino acids.